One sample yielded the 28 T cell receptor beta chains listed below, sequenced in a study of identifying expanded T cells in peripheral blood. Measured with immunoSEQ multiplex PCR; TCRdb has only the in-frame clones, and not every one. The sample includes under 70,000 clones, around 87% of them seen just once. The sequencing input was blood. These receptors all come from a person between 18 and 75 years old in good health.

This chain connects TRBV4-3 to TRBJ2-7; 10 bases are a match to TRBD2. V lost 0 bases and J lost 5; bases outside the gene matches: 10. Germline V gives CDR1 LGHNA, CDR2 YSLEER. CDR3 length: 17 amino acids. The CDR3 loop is CASSQEIISGRLDEQYF. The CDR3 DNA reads TGCGCCAGCAGCCAAGAAATAATTAGCGGGAGGCTCGACGAGCAGTACTTC.

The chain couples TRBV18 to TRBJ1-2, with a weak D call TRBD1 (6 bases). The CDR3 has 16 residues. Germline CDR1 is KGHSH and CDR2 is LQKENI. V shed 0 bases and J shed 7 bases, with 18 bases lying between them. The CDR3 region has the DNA TGTGCCAGCTCACCACCGGGGAACAGGGACGTTTCTGGCTACACCTTC. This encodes CASSPPGNRDVSGYTF.

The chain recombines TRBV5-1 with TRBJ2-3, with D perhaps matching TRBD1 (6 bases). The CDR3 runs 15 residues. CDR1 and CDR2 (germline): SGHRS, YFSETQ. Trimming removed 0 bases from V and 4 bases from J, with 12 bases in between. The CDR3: CASSLDWGHADTQYF. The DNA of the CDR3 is TGCGCCAGCAGCTTGGATTGGGGACATGCAGATACGCAGTATTTT.

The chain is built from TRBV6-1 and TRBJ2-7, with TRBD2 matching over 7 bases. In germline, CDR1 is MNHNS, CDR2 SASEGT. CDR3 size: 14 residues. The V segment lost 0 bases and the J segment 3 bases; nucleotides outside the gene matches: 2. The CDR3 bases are TGTGCCAGCAGTGAAGCCCTAGCGGTCTACGAGCAGTACTTC. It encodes CASSEALAVYEQYF.

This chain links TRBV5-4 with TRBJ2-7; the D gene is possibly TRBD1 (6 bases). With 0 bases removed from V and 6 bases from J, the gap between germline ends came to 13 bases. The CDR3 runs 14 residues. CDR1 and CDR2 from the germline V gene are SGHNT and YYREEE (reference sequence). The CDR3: CASSLAQGIGEQYF. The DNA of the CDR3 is TGTGCCAGCAGCTTGGCGCAGGGGATAGGCGAGCAGTACTTC.

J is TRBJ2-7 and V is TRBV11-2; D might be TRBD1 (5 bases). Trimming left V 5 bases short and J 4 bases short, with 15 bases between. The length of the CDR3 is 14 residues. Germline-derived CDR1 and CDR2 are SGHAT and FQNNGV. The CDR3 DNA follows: TGTGCCAGCAGCATCGACAGAATTCGTTACGAGCAGTACTTC. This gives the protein CASSIDRIRYEQYF.

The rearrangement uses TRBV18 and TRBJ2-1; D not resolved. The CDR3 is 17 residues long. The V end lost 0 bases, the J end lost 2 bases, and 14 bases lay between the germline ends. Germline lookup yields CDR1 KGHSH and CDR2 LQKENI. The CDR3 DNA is TGTGCCAGCTCACCACCCCTTGGGGTGGGCGCCTACAATGAGCAGTTCTTC. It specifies CASSPPLGVGAYNEQFF.

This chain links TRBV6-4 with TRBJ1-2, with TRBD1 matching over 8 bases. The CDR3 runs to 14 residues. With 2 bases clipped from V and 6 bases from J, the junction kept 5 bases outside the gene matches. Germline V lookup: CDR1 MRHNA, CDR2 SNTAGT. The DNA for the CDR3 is TGTGCCAGCAGTGACCCGACAGGGGCTGATGGCTACACCTTC. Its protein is CASSDPTGADGYTF.

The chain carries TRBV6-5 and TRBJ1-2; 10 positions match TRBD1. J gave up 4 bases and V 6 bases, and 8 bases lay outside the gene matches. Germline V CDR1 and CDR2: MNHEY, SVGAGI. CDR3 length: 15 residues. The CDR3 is CASRHRDRGGYGYTF. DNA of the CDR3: TGTGCCAGCAGGCACCGGGACAGGGGTGGCTATGGCTACACCTTC.

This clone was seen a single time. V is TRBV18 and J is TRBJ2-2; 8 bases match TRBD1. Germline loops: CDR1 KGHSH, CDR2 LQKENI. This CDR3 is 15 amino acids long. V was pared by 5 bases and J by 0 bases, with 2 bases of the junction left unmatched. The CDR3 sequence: CASSGGQANTGELFF. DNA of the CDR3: TGTGCCAGCTCAGGGGGACAGGCGAACACCGGGGAGCTGTTTTTT.

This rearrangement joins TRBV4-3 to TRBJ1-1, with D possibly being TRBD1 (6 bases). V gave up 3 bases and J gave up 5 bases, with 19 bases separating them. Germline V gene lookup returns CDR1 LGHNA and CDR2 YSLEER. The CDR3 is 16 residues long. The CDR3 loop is CASSHLLTGGRTEAFF. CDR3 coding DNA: TGCGCCAGCAGCCATCTGTTAACGGGGGGCCGGACTGAAGCTTTCTTT.

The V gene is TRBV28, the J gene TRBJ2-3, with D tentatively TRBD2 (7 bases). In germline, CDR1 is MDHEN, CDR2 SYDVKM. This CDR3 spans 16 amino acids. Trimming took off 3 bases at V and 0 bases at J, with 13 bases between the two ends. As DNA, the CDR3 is TGTGCCAGCAGTTTGGGGGGGCGCGGGAGCACAGATACGCAGTATTTT. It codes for CASSLGGRGSTDTQYF.

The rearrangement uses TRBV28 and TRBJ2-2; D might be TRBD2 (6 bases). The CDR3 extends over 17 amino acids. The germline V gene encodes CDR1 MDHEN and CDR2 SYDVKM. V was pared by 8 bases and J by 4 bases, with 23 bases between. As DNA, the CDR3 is TGTGCCAGCTCAACGAGCCGGATTTTGGGAGGCACCGGGGAGCTGTTTTTT. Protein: CASSTSRILGGTGELFF.

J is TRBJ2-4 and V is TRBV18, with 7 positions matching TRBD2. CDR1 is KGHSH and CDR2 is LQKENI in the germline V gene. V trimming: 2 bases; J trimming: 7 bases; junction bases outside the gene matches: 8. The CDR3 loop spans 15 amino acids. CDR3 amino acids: CASSPREGLGNIQYF. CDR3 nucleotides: TGTGCCAGCTCACCAAGGGAGGGCCTGGGGAACATTCAGTACTTC.

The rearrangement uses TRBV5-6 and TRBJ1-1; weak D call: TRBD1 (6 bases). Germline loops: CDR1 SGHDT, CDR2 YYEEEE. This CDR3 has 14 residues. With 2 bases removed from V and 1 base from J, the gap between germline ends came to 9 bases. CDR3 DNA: TGTGCCAGCAGCTTACAGGGTAGGAACACTGAAGCTTTCTTT. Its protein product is CASSLQGRNTEAFF.

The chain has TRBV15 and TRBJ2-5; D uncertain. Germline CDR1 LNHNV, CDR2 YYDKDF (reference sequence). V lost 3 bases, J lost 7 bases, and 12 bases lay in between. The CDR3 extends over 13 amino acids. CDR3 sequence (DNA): TGTGCCACCAGCAGCGGACCGGTGGGGACCCAGTACTTC. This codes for CATSSGPVGTQYF.

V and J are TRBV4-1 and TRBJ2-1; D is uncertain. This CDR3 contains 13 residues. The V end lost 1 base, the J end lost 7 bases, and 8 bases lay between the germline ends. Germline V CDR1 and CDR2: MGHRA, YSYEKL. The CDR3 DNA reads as TGCGCCAGCAGCCAAGTCCTAAAAAATGAGCAGTTCTTC. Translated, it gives CASSQVLKNEQFF.

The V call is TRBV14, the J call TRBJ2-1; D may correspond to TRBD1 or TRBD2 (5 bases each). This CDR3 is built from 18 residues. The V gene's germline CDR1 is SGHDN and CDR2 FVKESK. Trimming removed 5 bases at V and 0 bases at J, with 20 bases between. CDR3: CASSKLYQGPSSYNEQFF. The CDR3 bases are TGTGCCAGCAGCAAATTATACCAGGGACCGAGCTCCTACAATGAGCAGTTCTTC.

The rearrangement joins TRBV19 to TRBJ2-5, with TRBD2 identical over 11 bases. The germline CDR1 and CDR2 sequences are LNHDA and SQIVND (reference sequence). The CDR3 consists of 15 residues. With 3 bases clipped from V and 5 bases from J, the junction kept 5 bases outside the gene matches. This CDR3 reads CASSISTSGGETQYF. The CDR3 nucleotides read TGTGCCAGTAGTATCTCAACTAGCGGGGGTGAGACCCAGTACTTC.

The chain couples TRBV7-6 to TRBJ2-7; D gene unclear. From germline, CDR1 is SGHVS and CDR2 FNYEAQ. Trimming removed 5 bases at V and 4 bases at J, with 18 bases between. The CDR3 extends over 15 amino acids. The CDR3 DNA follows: TGTGCCAGCAGCGCCGGCCCAACTGCCTTATACGAGCAGTACTTC. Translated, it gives CASSAGPTALYEQYF.

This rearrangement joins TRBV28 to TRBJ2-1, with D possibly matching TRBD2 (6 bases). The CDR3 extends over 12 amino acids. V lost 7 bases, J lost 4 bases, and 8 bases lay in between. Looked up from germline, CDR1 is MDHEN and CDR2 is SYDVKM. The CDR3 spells CASTEGYNEQFF. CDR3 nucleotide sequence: TGTGCCAGCACGGAGGGTTACAATGAGCAGTTCTTC.

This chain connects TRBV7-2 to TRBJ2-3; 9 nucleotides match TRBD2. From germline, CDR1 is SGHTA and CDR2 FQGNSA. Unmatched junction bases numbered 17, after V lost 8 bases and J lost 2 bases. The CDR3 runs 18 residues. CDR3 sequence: CASSYPRVAGGPTDTQYF. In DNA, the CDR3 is TGTGCCAGCTCATATCCGCGGGTCGCGGGGGGGCCCACAGATACGCAGTATTTT.

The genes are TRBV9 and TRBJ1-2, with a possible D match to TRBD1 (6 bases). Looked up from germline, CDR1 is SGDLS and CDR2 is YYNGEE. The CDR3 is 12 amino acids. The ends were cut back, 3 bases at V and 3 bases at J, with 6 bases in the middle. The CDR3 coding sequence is TGTGCCAGCAGCGGGACAGACTATGGCTACACCTTC. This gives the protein CASSGTDYGYTF.

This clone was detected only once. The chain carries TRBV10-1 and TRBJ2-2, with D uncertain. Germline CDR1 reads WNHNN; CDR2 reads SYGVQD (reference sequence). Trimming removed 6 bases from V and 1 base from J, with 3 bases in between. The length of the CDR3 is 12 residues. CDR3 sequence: CASRENTGELFF. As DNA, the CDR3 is TGCGCCAGCAGAGAGAACACCGGGGAGCTGTTTTTT.

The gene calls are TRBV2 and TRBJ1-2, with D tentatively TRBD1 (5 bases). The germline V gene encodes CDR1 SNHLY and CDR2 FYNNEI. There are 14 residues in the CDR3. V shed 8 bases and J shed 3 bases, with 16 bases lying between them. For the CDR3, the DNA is TGTGCCAGCGGCCCCCCAGGGTGGTACTATGGCTACACCTTC. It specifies CASGPPGWYYGYTF.

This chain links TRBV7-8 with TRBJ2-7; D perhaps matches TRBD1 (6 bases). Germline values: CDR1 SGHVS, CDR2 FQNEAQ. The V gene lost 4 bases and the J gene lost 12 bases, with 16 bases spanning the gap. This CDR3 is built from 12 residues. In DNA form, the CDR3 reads TGTGCCAGCAGCTCACCGACAGGCTCGAGGTACTTC. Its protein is CASSSPTGSRYF.

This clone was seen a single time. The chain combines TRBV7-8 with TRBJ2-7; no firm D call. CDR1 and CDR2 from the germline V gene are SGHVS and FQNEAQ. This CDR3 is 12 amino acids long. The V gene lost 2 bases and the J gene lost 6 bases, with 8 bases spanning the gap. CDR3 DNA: TGTGCCAGCAGCTTATCAAGGGCCGAGCAGTACTTC. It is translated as CASSLSRAEQYF.

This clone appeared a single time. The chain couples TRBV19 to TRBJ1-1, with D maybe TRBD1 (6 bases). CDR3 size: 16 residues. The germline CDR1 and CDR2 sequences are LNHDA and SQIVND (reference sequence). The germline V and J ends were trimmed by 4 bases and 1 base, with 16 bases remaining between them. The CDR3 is CASSKGAGAENTEAFF. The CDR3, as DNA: TGTGCCAGTAGTAAGGGAGCAGGGGCGGAGAACACTGAAGCTTTCTTT.